This record concerns one T cell receptor (beta chain) sequence. Its antigen is still unknown. This CDR3 comprises 14 residues. V lost 6 bases and J lost 2, with 11 bases in between. CDR1 MNHEY and CDR2 SVGAGI come from the germline V gene. The data derive from a study of OX40 agonist ivuxolimab in advanced cancers. Study details: An agonistic human IgG2 monoclonal antibody against OX40 (CD134) was given. At approximately 83% male, the cohort had a mean age of about 60 years, ranging from about 20 to 80.

Sequenced by immunoSEQ multiplex PCR; TCRdb stores in-frame clones only, minus some. Found here are 100,000 to 120,000 clones, roughly 89% of them singletons; the top ten hold 0.27%. Whole-study findings and limits: People who partly responded at 0.1-3.0 mg/kg had some of the least clonal expansion seen. Circulating CD4+ and CD8+ T cells showed clonal expansion by week 6 at 0.1 to 3.0 mg/kg.

The V gene is TRBV6-5, the J gene TRBJ2-1; TRBD1 is a possible D gene (6 bases). The sequencing used CD4+ or CD8+ T cells sorted from blood, collected in a trial of the OX40 agonist ivuxolimab. The TCR comes from an adult with an advanced solid tumor such as melanoma, head and neck, liver or kidney cancer. In DNA, the CDR3 is TGTGCCAGCAGGACAGAGGGGGCCTACAATGAGCAGTTCTTC. This sequence encodes CASRTEGAYNEQFF.